This record looks at one T cell receptor (beta chain) sequence and its context. What it binds is not known. RNA, at about 0.45 to 1 ug, was reverse transcribed with random hexamers. It was immunoSEQ multiplex PCR that amplified TCR beta CDR3 across 54 Vbeta and 13 Jbeta. TCRdb independently ran MiXCR on the immunoSEQ multiplex PCR reads; one entry per CDR3 protein. The sample has approximately 190,000 distinct CDR3 sequences; approximately 93% are singletons. The sample originates from a study of CD8 T cells in Susac syndrome. Study-level points and caveats: It was acknowledged in the study that the number of individuals who were included in its TCR sequencing and HLA analysis was relatively small.

Germline V gene lookup returns CDR1 MNHEY and CDR2 SVGAGI. The CDR3 runs to 14 residues. V shed 5 bases and J shed 7 bases, with 12 bases lying between them. CD8+ and CD4+ blood T cells underwent TCR beta sequencing. TEMRA cells were FACS-enriched, and CD8+ and CD4+ T cells were isolated negatively. This chain uses TRBV6-5 with TRBJ1-6; D remains ambiguous. The sequenced sample was CD4+ T cells from PBMCs. This TCR was sampled from a human donor in good health. The DNA of the CDR3 is TGTGCCAGCAGTCCATCCCGGCAAAATTCACCCCTCCACTTT. Translation gives CASSPSRQNSPLHF.